Listed below are T cell receptor beta chains from one sample, sequenced in a study of cytomegalovirus exposure and HLA in healthy donors. The data were produced by immunoSEQ multiplex PCR, yet TCRdb's version contains in-frame clones alone and is incomplete. The repertoire holds approximately 150,000 clones, with 80% as singletons. Input material: PBMCs. Receptors were obtained from a man between 25 and 39 years old in good health and CMV-seronegative. Each CDR3 is given with its conserved first and last residue. D genes are given only for firm matches. A row's size may be missing; if present it is once, few, many or a size class.

size	J	D	V	DNA	CDR3
.	TRBJ1-4	TRBD1	TRBV18	TGTGCCAGCTCACCCCGGACAGGGGATAATGAAAAATTGTTTTTT	CASSPRTGDNEKLFF
.	TRBJ1-1	.	TRBV5-4	TGTGCCAGCAGCTTGGGAGGGACTCAAAAAGCTTTCTTT	CASSLGGTQKAFF
.	TRBJ2-7	TRBD2	TRBV13	TGTGCCAGCAGCTCGTCCTCTAGCGGGGGCGAGCAGTACTTC	CASSSSSSGGEQYF
.	TRBJ1-2	TRBD1	TRBV10-2	TGCGCCAGCAGTGGATCCGGGACAGGGGCTGACTATGGCTACACCTTC	CASSGSGTGADYGYTF
.	TRBJ1-2	TRBD1	TRBV19	TGTGCCAGTAGTGTCCTCAGGGGGGCGGGGTATGGCTACACCTTC	CASSVLRGAGYGYTF
.	TRBJ1-2	TRBD1	TRBV13	TGTGCCAGCAGCTTAGCGGACAGGGCGCATGGCTACACCTTC	CASSLADRAHGYTF
.	TRBJ1-4	TRBD1	TRBV4-3	TGCGCCAGCAGCCAAGATAGGAGGGGCCAGGGGGCGCGGAATGAAAAACTGTTTTTT	CASSQDRRGQGARNEKLFF
.	TRBJ2-1	.	TRBV4-3	TGCGCCAGCAGCCTAAACGGGGGGCGGGGGACAAACAATGAGCAGTTCTTC	CASSLNGGRGTNNEQFF
.	TRBJ1-5	TRBD1	TRBV5-8	TGTGCCAGCAGCCTCGTAGGGACAGGGCGCAATCAGCCCCAGCATTTT	CASSLVGTGRNQPQHF
.	TRBJ2-7	.	TRBV18	TGTGCCAGCTCAGCGGCCAGTACCTACGAGCAGTACTTC	CASSAASTYEQYF
.	TRBJ2-1	TRBD1	TRBV4-1	TGCGCCAGCAGCCAACCCCCCGGGACAGGGGGCACCCAGTTCTTC	CASSQPPGTGGTQFF
.	TRBJ2-2	.	TRBV19	TGTGCCAGTAGTATAGAGAGGGACTCACCCTTCGCCGGGGAGCTGTTTTTT	CASSIERDSPFAGELFF
.	TRBJ2-5	.	TRBV7-3	TGTGCCAGCAGCATTGGACAGAAAGAGACCCAGTACTTC	CASSIGQKETQYF
.	TRBJ1-1	.	TRBV30	TGTGCCTGGAGCACAACATTGAGGACTGAAGCTTTCTTT	CAWSTTLRTEAFF
.	TRBJ2-7	TRBD2	TRBV7-2	TGTGCCAGCAGCTCCTCGCAGACTAGCGGGAACTACGAGCAGTACTTC	CASSSSQTSGNYEQYF
.	TRBJ2-6	.	TRBV30	TGTGCCTGGAGTGTAGGGGCTGGGGCCAACGTCCTGACTTTC	CAWSVGAGANVLTF
.	TRBJ1-5	.	TRBV7-2	TGTGCCAGCAGCTTAACAGGGAATCCAGGCAATCAGCCCCAGCATTTT	CASSLTGNPGNQPQHF
.	TRBJ2-1	.	TRBV2	TGTGCCAGCGGCAGAGGCTATGAGCAGTTCTTC	CASGRGYEQFF
.	TRBJ2-5	.	TRBV5-6	TGTGCCAGCAGCTTGAGGTGGGACATCCAAGAGACCCAGTACTTC	CASSLRWDIQETQYF
.	TRBJ2-7	.	TRBV5-1	TGCGCCAGCAGCCCGGGGGACTCGAGCTCCTACGAGCAGTACTTC	CASSPGDSSSYEQYF
few	TRBJ2-7	.	TRBV30	TGTGCCTGGAGTGTAAAGGCCGGACTCGCTTACTTC	CAWSVKAGLAYF
.	TRBJ1-3	.	TRBV6-5	TGTGCCAGCACCGGTCCTAGCTCTGGAAACACCATATATTTT	CASTGPSSGNTIYF